A single T cell receptor (beta chain) is shown here with its context. Repertoires were generated with immunoSEQ multiplex PCR, while TCRdb's copy carries only in-frame clones and drops some. The table includes 200,000 to 300,000 clones, about 85% detected once. This record comes from a study of blood T cell repertoires in COVID-19. The CDR3 totals 17 residues. V lost 0 bases, J lost 5 bases, and 8 bases stayed unmatched. CDR1 SGDLS and CDR2 YYNGEE come from the germline V gene. The J gene is TRBJ2-1, the V gene TRBV9; 10 nucleotides match TRBD2. Specimen: peripheral blood. The origin of this receptor is a woman aged 80 or over with acute or convalescent COVID-19. CDR3 nucleotide sequence: TGTGCCAGCAGCGTAGCTCTTGGACTAGCGGTGAACAATGAGCAGTTCTTC. As protein: CASSVALGLAVNNEQFF.